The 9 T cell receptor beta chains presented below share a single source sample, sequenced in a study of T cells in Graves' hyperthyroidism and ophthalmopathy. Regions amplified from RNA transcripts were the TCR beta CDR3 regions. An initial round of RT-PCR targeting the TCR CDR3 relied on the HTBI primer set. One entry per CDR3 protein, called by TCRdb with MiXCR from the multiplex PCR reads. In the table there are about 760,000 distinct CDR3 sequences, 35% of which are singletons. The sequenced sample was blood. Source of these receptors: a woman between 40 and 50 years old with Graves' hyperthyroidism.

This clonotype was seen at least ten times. CDR3 coding DNA: TGTGCCGGGGGGAAGAAGGGGGATATGAACACTGAAGCTTTCTTT. It encodes CAGGKKGDMNTEAFF. The chain joins TRBV2 to TRBJ1-1; TRBD1 is a possible D gene (6 bases). The CDR3 contains 15 residues. Trimming removed 11 bases from V and 0 bases from J, with 19 bases in between. Germline loops: CDR1 SNHLY, CDR2 FYNNEI.

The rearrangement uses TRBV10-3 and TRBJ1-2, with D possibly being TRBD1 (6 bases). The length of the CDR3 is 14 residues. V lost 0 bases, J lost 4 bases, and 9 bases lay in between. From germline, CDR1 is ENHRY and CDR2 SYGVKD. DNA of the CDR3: TGTGCCATCAGTGAGTCGACGGACAGCTATGGCTACACCTTC. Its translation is CAISESTDSYGYTF.

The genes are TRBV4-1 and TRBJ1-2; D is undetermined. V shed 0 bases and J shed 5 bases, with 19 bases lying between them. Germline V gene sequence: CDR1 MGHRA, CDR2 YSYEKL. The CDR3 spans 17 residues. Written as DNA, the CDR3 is TGCGCCAGCAGCCAAGATCTTAGGCCAGAAACTTGGTATGGCTACACCTTC. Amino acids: CASSQDLRPETWYGYTF.

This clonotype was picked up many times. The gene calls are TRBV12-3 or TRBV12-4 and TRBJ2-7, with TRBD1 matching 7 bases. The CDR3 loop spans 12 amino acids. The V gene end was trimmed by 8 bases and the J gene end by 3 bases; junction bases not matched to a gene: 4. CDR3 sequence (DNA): TGTGCCAGCGGAGGACAGGACTACGAGCAGTACTTC. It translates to CASGGQDYEQYF.

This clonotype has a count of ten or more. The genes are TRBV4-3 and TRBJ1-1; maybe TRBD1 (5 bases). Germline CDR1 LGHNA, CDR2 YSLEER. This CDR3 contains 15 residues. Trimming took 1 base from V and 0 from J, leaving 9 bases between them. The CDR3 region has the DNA TGCGCCAGCAGCCAAGGCAGGGTCCTGAACACTGAAGCTTTCTTT. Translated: CASSQGRVLNTEAFF.

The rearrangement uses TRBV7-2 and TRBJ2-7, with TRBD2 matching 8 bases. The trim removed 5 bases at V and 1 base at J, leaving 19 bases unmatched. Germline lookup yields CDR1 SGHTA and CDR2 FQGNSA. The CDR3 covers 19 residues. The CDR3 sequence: CASSTEGIAPSGPSYEQYF. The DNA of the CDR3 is TGTGCCAGCAGCACAGAAGGAATCGCACCTAGCGGGCCGTCCTACGAGCAGTACTTC.

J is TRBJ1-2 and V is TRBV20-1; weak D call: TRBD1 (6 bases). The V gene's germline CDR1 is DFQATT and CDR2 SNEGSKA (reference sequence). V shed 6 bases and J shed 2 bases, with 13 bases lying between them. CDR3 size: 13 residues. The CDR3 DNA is TGCAGTGCCGGGTCAGGACAGAACTATGGCTACACCTTC. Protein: CSAGSGQNYGYTF.

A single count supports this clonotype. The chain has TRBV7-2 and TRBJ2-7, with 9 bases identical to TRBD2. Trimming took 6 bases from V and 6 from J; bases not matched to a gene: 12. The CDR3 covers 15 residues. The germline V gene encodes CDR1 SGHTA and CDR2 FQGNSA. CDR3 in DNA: TGTGCCAGCAGTTCCCCGGGACTAGCAATCCCCGAGCAGTACTTC. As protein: CASSSPGLAIPEQYF.

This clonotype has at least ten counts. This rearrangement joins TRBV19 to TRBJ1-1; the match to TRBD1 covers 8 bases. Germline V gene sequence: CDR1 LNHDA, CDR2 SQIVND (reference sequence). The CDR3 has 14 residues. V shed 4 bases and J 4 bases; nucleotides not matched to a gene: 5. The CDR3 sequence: CASSTWTGITEAFF. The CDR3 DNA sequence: TGTGCCAGTAGTACCTGGACAGGGATCACTGAAGCTTTCTTT.